This T cell receptor beta chain stems from a study of T cell responses to AZD1222 COVID-19 vaccine. The CDR3 spans 16 residues. Germline V gene data show CDR1 as KGHDR and CDR2 as SFDVKD. Unmatched junction bases numbered 3, after V lost 1 base and J lost 4 bases. This clone was detected only once. Here immunoSEQ multiplex PCR was the method, and the copy in TCRdb shows in-frame clones only, minus some. This sample carries 100,000 to 150,000 clones, around 93% of them seen once, and the ten largest clones take 7.9%. The receptor's source is an adult who received the AZD1222 COVID-19 vaccine. This sample comprised peripheral blood, obtained 28 days after the second AZD1222 dose. The V call is TRBV24-1, the J call TRBJ2-5; 12 bases align to TRBD2. Here the CDR3 reads CATSDFTSGGLETQYF. The DNA of the CDR3 is TGTGCCACCAGTGATTTCACTAGCGGGGGGCTAGAGACCCAGTACTTC.